Following are 17 T cell receptor beta chains from one sample sequenced in a study of blood T cell repertoires in COVID-19. This table comes from immunoSEQ multiplex PCR, and its TCRdb copy is limited to in-frame clones, with some not included. This sample carries roughly 120,000 clones, around nine tenths of them seen once, and the ten largest clones take 0.88%. Sequenced material: peripheral blood. All receptors derive from a woman aged 50 to 60 with active or convalescent COVID-19.

In its sample, this clone was seen once. V usage is TRBV7-9 and J usage is TRBJ2-2; D perhaps matches TRBD1 (8 bases). CDR1 is SEHNR and CDR2 is FQNEAQ in the germline V gene (reference sequence). V was shortened by 3 bases and J by 6 bases, with 20 bases between the two germline ends. This CDR3 is built from 17 residues. The CDR3 DNA follows: TGTGCCAGCAGCTTCCAATCAGGGGGCGGGGGAGCCGGGGAGCTGTTTTTT. This codes for CASSFQSGGGGAGELFF.

The rearrangement links TRBV5-5 to TRBJ2-1; 9 bases are shared with TRBD2. The CDR3 length is 16 residues. V trimming: 0 bases; J trimming: 8 bases; junction bases outside the gene matches: 9. The germline gives CDR1 SGHKS, CDR2 YYEKEE (reference sequence). The CDR3 reads CASSLVRASGIDEQFF. CDR3 in DNA: TGTGCCAGCAGCTTGGTACGGGCTAGCGGGATAGATGAGCAGTTCTTC.

This chain uses TRBV10-1 with TRBJ2-5, with 8 bases identical to TRBD2. After removal of 8 bases from V and 3 bases from J, the junction contained 8 bases not matched to a gene. The CDR3 is 14 residues long. Per the germline V gene, CDR1 is WNHNN and CDR2 is SYGVQD (reference sequence). The CDR3 sequence: CASPLRGRKETQYF. CDR3 coding DNA: TGCGCCAGCCCGTTACGCGGGAGGAAAGAGACCCAGTACTTC.

The CDR3 sequence is CASSSEGINTEAFF. The CDR3 coding sequence is TGTGCCAGCAGCTCAGAGGGTATAAACACTGAAGCTTTCTTT. This chain links TRBV3-1 (or the pseudogene TRBV3-2) with TRBJ1-1; the D is unclear. Germline V CDR1 and CDR2: LGHDT, YNNKEL (reference sequence). The CDR3 spans 14 residues. The germline V and J ends were trimmed by 5 bases and 2 bases, with 12 bases remaining between them.

The rearrangement joins TRBV14 to TRBJ2-7, with TRBD2 identical over 7 bases. The CDR3 loop spans 15 amino acids. After removal of 4 bases from V and 0 bases from J, the junction contained 6 bases not matched to a gene. Germline V CDR1 and CDR2: SGHDN, FVKESK. CDR3 DNA: TGTGCCAGCAGCCCCGGGGTAGCGGGCTCCTACGAGCAGTACTTC. Protein sequence: CASSPGVAGSYEQYF.

The CDR3 spells CASSLGAGGSGTYEQYF. The CDR3 coding sequence is TGCGCCAGCAGCTTGGGGGCAGGGGGAAGTGGAACCTACGAGCAGTACTTC. V usage is TRBV5-1 and J usage is TRBJ2-7, with 7 bases identical to TRBD1. The CDR3 contains 17 residues. V lost 0 bases to trimming and J lost 2 bases; unmatched junction nucleotides: 11. Germline CDR1 reads SGHRS; CDR2 reads YFSETQ.

This chain connects TRBV19 to TRBJ2-7; D unresolved. Trimming removed 3 bases from V and 4 bases from J, with 10 bases in between. The CDR3 sequence is 13 residues long. Germline V lookup: CDR1 LNHDA, CDR2 SQIVND (reference sequence). CDR3 bases: TGTGCCAGTAGTATGGCGACTTATTACGAGCAGTACTTC. Protein sequence: CASSMATYYEQYF.

The chain joins TRBV10-1 to TRBJ1-1, with D possibly being TRBD1 (5 bases). The CDR3 runs 17 residues. Germline lookup yields CDR1 WNHNN and CDR2 SYGVQD (reference sequence). Trimming stripped 7 bases from V and 5 bases from J, with 26 bases between. CDR3 sequence reads: CASIGEHRRTGMTEAFF. For the CDR3, the DNA is TGCGCCAGCATAGGGGAACACAGGCGGACGGGTATGACTGAAGCTTTCTTT.

This clone came up once. This chain uses TRBV5-8 with TRBJ2-3; 7 positions match TRBD2. Germline trimming cut 1 base from V and 2 bases from J; bases unmatched to any gene: 19. This CDR3 has 20 residues. CDR1 is SGHTS and CDR2 is YDEGEE in the germline V gene. The CDR3 region has the DNA TGTGCCAGCAGCTTGCTGATTGCGGGGAGGCTAGCGGAGAACACAGATACGCAGTATTTT. This encodes CASSLLIAGRLAENTDTQYF.

The J gene is TRBJ2-1, the V gene TRBV6-5; D is unresolved. V gave up 6 bases and J gave up 7 bases, with 7 bases separating them. Germline CDR1 reads MNHEY; CDR2 reads SVGAGI. This CDR3 contains 11 residues. In DNA form, the CDR3 reads TGTGCCAGCAGCATCGGTAATGAGCAGTTCTTC. Translation: CASSIGNEQFF.

This clone was picked up a small number of times. The chain has TRBV3-1 (or the pseudogene TRBV3-2) and TRBJ2-2; maybe TRBD2 (5 bases). Germline values: CDR1 LGHDT, CDR2 YNNKEL (reference sequence). Trimming removed 5 bases from V and 1 base from J, with 14 bases in between. The CDR3 sequence is 16 residues long. The CDR3: CASSSPSGVNTGELFF. DNA of the CDR3: TGTGCCAGCAGCTCTCCGAGCGGAGTGAACACCGGGGAGCTGTTTTTT.

The chain recombines TRBV5-4 with TRBJ2-3; 11 nucleotides align to TRBD2. Per the germline V gene, CDR1 is SGHNT and CDR2 is YYREEE (reference sequence). The V gene end was trimmed by 4 bases and the J gene end by 2 bases; junction bases not matched to a gene: 3. The CDR3 spans 15 residues. The CDR3 is CASSMGLAVTDTQYF. Here the CDR3 DNA reads TGTGCCAGCAGCATGGGACTAGCGGTCACAGATACGCAGTATTTT.

The chain has TRBV7-2 and TRBJ2-1; D may be TRBD1 (5 bases). The CDR3 spans 12 residues. V dropped 1 base and J dropped 13 bases, with 11 bases sitting between them. Germline CDR1 SGHTA, CDR2 FQGNSA. The DNA for the CDR3 is TGTGCCAGCAGCTTAGAGGGGCTAAAACAGTTCTTC. This gives the protein CASSLEGLKQFF. The variable domain in full, completed from reference TRBV7-2 and TRBJ2-1, reads GAGVSQSPSNKVTEKGKDVELRCDPISGHTALYWYRQSLGQGLEFLIYFQGNSAPDKSGLPSDRFSAERTGGSVSTLTIQRTQQEDSAVYLCASSLEGLKQFFGPGTRLTVL.

This clone was recorded once. The CDR3 end shows no conserved phenylalanine or tryptophan, and so a read error is likely. It is unclear where the CDR3 begins or ends on the DNA, so no DNA is shown, and the CDR3 is as TCRdb lists it. The chain uses TRBV6-6 and TRBJ2-3; the table calls TRBD1, which could not be checked here. The CDR3 region is 12 residues in length, termini included. Germline V gene lookup returns CDR1 MNHNY and CDR2 SVGAGI (reference sequence). CDR3: CASSYGTVNRLL.

The chain carries TRBV11-2 and TRBJ2-2; 7 bases map to TRBD2. The germline gives CDR1 SGHAT, CDR2 FQNNGV. The CDR3 has 18 amino acids. With V trimmed by 5 bases and J by 1 base, 13 bases remained unmatched. CDR3: CASSPNPGLVLNTGELFF. In DNA, the CDR3 is TGTGCCAGCAGCCCCAACCCCGGACTAGTCCTGAACACCGGGGAGCTGTTTTTT.

This clone was found once. This sequence joins TRBV28 and TRBJ1-2, with 7 bases that match TRBD1. The CDR3 totals 15 residues. In germline, CDR1 is MDHEN, CDR2 SYDVKM. V was pared by 4 bases and J by 8 bases, with 13 bases of the junction left unmatched. As DNA, the CDR3 is TGTGCCAGCAGTTCAGGGACAGCCGCTTTCGGAGGCTACACCTTC. Its protein is CASSSGTAAFGGYTF.

The V call is TRBV11-3, the J call TRBJ2-2; D call uncertain. The CDR3 extends over 13 amino acids. V was clipped by 0 bases and J by 7 bases, with 6 bases between them. CDR1 is SGHNT and CDR2 is YENEEA in the germline V gene. The CDR3 loop reads CASSLDRVGELFF. Here the CDR3 DNA reads TGTGCCAGCAGCTTAGATCGGGTCGGGGAGCTGTTTTTT.